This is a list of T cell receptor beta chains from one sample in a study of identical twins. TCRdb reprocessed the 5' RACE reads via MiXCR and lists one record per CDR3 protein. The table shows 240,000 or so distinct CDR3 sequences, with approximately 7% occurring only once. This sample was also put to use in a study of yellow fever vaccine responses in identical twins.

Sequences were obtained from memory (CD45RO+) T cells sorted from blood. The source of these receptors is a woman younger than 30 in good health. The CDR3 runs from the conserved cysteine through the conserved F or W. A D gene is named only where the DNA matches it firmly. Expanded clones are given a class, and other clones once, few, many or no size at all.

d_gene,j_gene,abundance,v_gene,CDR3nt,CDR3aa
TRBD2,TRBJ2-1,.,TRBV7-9,TGTGCCAGCAGCCGTCCCGGGCTAGCGGGAGATAAGCAGTTCTTC,CASSRPGLAGDKQFF
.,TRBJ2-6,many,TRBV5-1,TGCGCCAGCAGCTTGGTTGGGTCAGGGACCCAACTCTCTGGGGCCAACGTCCTGACTTTC,CASSLVGSGTQLSGANVLTF
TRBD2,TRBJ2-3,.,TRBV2,TGTGCCAGCAGTACCGGGACTAGCGGGAGTAGGGATACGCAGTATTTT,CASSTGTSGSRDTQYF
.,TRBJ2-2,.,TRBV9,TGTGCCAGCAGCCCACTGCGGCAACCGAACACCGGGGAGCTGTTTTTT,CASSPLRQPNTGELFF
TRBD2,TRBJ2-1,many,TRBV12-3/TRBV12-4,TGTGCCAGCAGTGCTAGCGGGAGAAAGGACAATGAGCAGTTCTTC,CASSASGRKDNEQFF
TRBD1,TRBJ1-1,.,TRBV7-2,TGTGCCAGCAGCTTAAACACAGGGGGGGCTTTCTTT,CASSLNTGGAFF
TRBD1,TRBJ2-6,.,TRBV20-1,TGCAGTGCTAGTAGTTCGGACAGGGGTCTTACTGGGGCCAACGTCCGGACTTTC,CSASSSDRGLTGANVRTF
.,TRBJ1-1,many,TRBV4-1,TGCGCCAGCAGCCAAGTCTTGAACACTGAAGCTTTCTTT,CASSQVLNTEAFF
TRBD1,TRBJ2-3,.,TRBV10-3,TGTGCCATCAGTGAATCCGGGACAGGGGGCACAGATACGCAGTATTTT,CAISESGTGGTDTQYF
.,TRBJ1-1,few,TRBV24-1,TGTGCCACCAGTGACGGGACCAGGAACACTGAAGCTTTCTTT,CATSDGTRNTEAFF
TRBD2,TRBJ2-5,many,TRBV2,TGTGCCAGTCTTCGGCAGCGGGGGATACAAGAGACCCAGTACTTC,CASLRQRGIQETQYF
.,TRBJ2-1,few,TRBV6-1,TGTGCCAGCAGTATGGAGAGGGACCTATCCTACAATGAGCAGTTCTTC,CASSMERDLSYNEQFF
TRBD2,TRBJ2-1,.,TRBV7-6,TGTGCCAGCAGCTTAGTAGCGGGCGAGCAGTTCTTC,CASSLVAGEQFF
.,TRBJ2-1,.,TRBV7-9,TGTTCCTATGTGGCTAATGAGCAGTTCTTC,CSYVANEQFF
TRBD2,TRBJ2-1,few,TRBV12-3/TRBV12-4,TGTGCCAGCAGTTTAGAGGTTGGGACTAGCGGAAGATACAATGAGCAGTTCTTC,CASSLEVGTSGRYNEQFF
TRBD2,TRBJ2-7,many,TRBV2,TGTGCCAGCATTTCGACTAGCGGCTCGACCTACGAGCAGTACTTC,CASISTSGSTYEQYF
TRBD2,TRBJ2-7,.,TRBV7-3,TGTGCCAGCAGCCGACTTCCGGGAGGAAACTACGAGCAGTACTTC,CASSRLPGGNYEQYF
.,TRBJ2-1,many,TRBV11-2,TGTGCCAGCAGCGAACAGGGAATGGTCTACAATGAGCAGTTCTTC,CASSEQGMVYNEQFF
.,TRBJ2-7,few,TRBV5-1,TGCGCCAGCAGCTTGGCAACCTCCTACGAGCAGTACTTC,CASSLATSYEQYF
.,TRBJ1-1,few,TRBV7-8,TGTGCCAGCAGCCCAAGGGGGGGCCGTATGGACACTGAAGCTTTCTTT,CASSPRGGRMDTEAFF
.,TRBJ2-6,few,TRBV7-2,TGTGCCAGCAGCTCATATCCGGTTTCTGGGGCCAACGTCCTGACTTTC,CASSSYPVSGANVLTF
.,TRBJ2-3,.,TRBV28,TGTGCCAGCAGTAAGGCAGCTGGGGGCACAGAAACGCAGTATTTT,CASSKAAGGTETQYF
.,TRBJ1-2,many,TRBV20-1,TGCAGTGCCACGACAAGTATCTATGGCTACACCTTC,CSATTSIYGYTF
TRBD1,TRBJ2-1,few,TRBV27,TGTGCCAGCAGGCTCGGGACAGACAGTAATGAGCAGTTCTTC,CASRLGTDSNEQFF
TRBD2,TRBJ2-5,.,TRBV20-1,TGCAGTGCTAGGCGGACTAGCGGGACAGGGGAGACCCAGTACTTC,CSARRTSGTGETQYF
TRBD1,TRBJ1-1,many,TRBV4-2,TGTGCCAGCAGCCAAGAACAGGGGGCGTTCACTGAAGCTTTCTTT,CASSQEQGAFTEAFF
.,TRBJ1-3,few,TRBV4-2,TGTGCCAGCAGTTCTCCGGGACCTGGAAACACCATATATTTT,CASSSPGPGNTIYF
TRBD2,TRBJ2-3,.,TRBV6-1,TGTGCCAGCAGGACGGGGGGGGCCGGCACAGATACGCAGTATTTT,CASRTGGAGTDTQYF
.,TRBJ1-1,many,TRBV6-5,TGTGCCAGCAGTTACCGTAAGGCTGAAGCTTTCTTT,CASSYRKAEAFF
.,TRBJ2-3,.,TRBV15,TGTGCCACCTCTCCGGGACCAAGCGACAATACGCAGTATTTT,CATSPGPSDNTQYF
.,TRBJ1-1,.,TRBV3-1,TGTGCCAGCAGCCAAGGAGGCAGGGCCATACTCTTT,CASSQGGRAILF
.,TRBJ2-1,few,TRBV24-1,TGTGCCACCAGAGGCCCCGGTGTGAGGAATGAGCAGTTCTTC,CATRGPGVRNEQFF